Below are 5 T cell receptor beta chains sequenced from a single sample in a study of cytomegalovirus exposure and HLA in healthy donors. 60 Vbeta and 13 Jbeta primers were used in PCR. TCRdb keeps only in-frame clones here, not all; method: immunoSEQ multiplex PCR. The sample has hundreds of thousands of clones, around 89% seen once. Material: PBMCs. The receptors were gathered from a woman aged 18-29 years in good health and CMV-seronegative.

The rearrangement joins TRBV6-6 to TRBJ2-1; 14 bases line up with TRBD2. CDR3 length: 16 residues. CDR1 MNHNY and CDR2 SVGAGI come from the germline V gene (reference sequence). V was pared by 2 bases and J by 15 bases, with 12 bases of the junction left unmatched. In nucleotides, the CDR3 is TGTGCCAGCAGTTACCGACCCGGGACTAGCGGGGGATTCAGGTTCTTC. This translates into CASSYRPGTSGGFRFF.

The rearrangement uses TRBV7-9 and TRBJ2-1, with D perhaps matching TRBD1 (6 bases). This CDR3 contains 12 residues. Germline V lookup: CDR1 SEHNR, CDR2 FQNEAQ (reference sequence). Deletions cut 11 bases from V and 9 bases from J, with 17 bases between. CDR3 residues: CAQGQGGGEQFF. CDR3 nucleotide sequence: TGTGCCCAGGGGCAGGGCGGCGGTGAGCAGTTCTTC.

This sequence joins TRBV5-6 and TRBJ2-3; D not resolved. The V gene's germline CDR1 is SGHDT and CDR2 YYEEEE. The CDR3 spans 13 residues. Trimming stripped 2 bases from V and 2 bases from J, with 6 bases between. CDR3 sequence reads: CASSFGNTDTQYF. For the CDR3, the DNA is TGTGCCAGCAGCTTTGGCAACACAGATACGCAGTATTTT. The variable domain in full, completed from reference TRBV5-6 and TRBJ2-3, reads DAGVTQSPTHLIKTRGQQVTLRCSPKSGHDTVSWYQQALGQGPQFIFQYYEEEERQRGNFPDRFSGHQFPNYSSELNVNALLLGDSALYLCASSFGNTDTQYFGPGTRLTVL.

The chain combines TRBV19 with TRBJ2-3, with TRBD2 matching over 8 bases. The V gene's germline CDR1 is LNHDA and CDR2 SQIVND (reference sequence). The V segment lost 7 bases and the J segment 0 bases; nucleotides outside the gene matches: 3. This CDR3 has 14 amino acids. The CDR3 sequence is CASIQRGSTDTQYF. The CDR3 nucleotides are TGTGCCAGTATACAGCGGGGGAGCACAGATACGCAGTATTTT.

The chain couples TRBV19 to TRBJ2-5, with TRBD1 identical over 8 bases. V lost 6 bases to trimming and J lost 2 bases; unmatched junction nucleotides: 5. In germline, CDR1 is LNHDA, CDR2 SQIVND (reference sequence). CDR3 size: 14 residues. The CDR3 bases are TGTGCCAGTAGCTACAGGGGGAGGCAAGAGACCCAGTACTTC. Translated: CASSYRGRQETQYF.